This T cell receptor (beta chain) was recovered during a study of metastatic and nonmetastatic thyroid tumors (dated by TCRdb to the early 2020s). Describing the broader study: Repertoires were compared across peripheral blood and tumor or nodule tissue samples from malignant and benign thyroid patients. The paper as a whole reports these results and caveats: In both blood and tumor samples, malignant tumors were reported to have significantly higher TCR beta diversity than benign nodules.

No patient had received any treatment before thyroid surgery. Using T-cell receptor beta sequencing, the researchers looked back retrospectively at clinical samples from patients, gathered between about 2012 and 2019. As encoded in the germline V gene, CDR1 is MNHGY while CDR2 is SAAAGT. Trimming costs V 5 bases and J 3 bases, and their ends lie 14 bases apart. Its CDR3 holds 14 amino acids, cysteine through phenylalanine. Solely the CDR3 DNA is kept, with 42 bases framed from the first base. There are a few counts of this clone. Its cognate antigen has yet to be identified. The input lacks base qualities; no much larger clone sits a single base away. Libraries were made using PCR. The data were produced on an Illumina HiSeq 4000. The TCR beta-chain CDR3 region of each patient was profiled by high-throughput sequencing. The original methods were these. CDR3 differences across clinicopathological groups were used to build a classifier for discriminating distant-metastatic papillary thyroid cancer patients. The Shannon index was used to measure repertoire diversity, and the Morisita-Horn index was used to measure how similar tumor and blood repertoires were. TCRdb's own reprocessing of the public reads used fastp at Q25 and MiXCR and kept productive beta chains. TCRdb, rather than the study authors, made the V and J calls. For this sample the table gives about 16,000 clones, of which roughly 31% were detected only once. Clones ranked in the top ten supply roughly a tenth of the sample.

The clonotype was recovered from a female donor with papillary thyroid cancer or a benign thyroid nodule (not recorded which). Some clones in this sample may be carry-over from other donors' samples. The chain couples TRBV6-8 to TRBJ2-7; no D segment can be confidently identified. Sequenced: blood. CDR3 protein: CASSPPDIFYEQYF. The DNA sequence reads TGTGCCAGCAGTCCCCCCGACATCTTCTACGAGCAGTACTTC.